This T cell receptor beta chain was sequenced in a study of CD8 T cells in Susac syndrome. In the study overall: When their blood was taken, the Susac syndrome patients had either not yet had any therapy, were taking corticosteroids, or were taking intravenous immunoglobulin alone.

Notes on this clonotype: Its antigen is undetermined.

Broader study findings: Across the total CD8+ repertoires, under 20 Susac-specific public clones were found. The CD8+ TEMRA repertoires yielded five such clones.

Negative isolation yielded CD8+ and CD4+ T cells; FACS enriched TEMRA cells. With 1 base clipped from V and 6 bases from J, the junction kept 5 bases outside the gene matches. Germline assignment: CDR1 GTSNPN and CDR2 SVGIG (reference sequence). The CDR3 totals 14 residues. RNA was extracted with the RNeasy kit, and a quantity of about 0.45 to 1 ug was reverse transcribed using random hexamers. An immunoSEQ multiplex PCR amplified TCR beta CDR3 over 54 Vbeta and 13 Jbeta. TCRdb called the immunoSEQ multiplex PCR reads again in MiXCR, with one record for every CDR3 protein. The data contain around 110,000 distinct CDR3 sequences, 85% to 95% of them singletons.

Material: CD8+ T cells from PBMCs. The V and J genes are TRBV30 and TRBJ1-1, with 10 bases identical to TRBD1. The TCR sequence derives from a human donor with Susac syndrome. CDR3 bases: TGTGCCTGGAGTGCCTCCGGGACAGGGGCTGAAGCTTTCTTT. Its protein product is CAWSASGTGAEAFF. The variable domain in full, completed from reference TRBV30 and TRBJ1-1, reads SQTIHQWPATLVQPVGSPLSLECTVEGTSNPNLYWYRQAAGRGLQLLFYSVGIGQISSEVPQNLSASRPQDRQFILSSKKLLLSDSGFYLCAWSASGTGAEAFFGQGTRLTVV.